This T cell receptor beta chain emerged from a study of regulatory T cells in long-lasting Graves disease. Construction of TCR beta libraries relied on iRepertoire HTBI primers and on Arm-PCR targeting CDR3 regions. Each CDR3 protein gets one entry after TCRdb re-called the multiplex PCR reads with MiXCR. This sample carries about 470,000 distinct CDR3 sequences, under 25% of them seen once, and the ten largest clones take about 7%. CDR1 SGDLS and CDR2 YYNGEE come from the germline V gene. This CDR3 has 14 residues. Losses at the gene ends were 5 bases for V and 7 bases for J; bases not matched to a gene: 8. Overall study findings and caveats: TRBV28, TRBJ1-2 and TRBJ2-5 were segments that persistent disease favored. A reduction in accuracy may have resulted from the small sample size. Lower TCR diversity characterized persistent Graves' patients relative to newly diagnosed patients.

Time point noted: persistent/refractory GD, antithyroid drugs over 5 years with positive TRAb. From RNA extracted from PBMCs, the TCR library was made. Into tubes containing EDTA, roughly 10 milliliters of peripheral blood were drawn. This clonotype has just a few counts. Its antigen is unknown. The input for sequencing was peripheral blood mononuclear cells (PBMCs), taken when the disease was refractory, from a patient treated with antithyroid drugs. The chain is built from TRBV9 and TRBJ2-2; TRBD1 agrees at 7 bases. The sequence derives from a female donor with Graves disease. This CDR3 is CASRPPTGSGELFF. Here the CDR3 DNA reads TGTGCCAGCAGACCACCGACAGGGAGCGGGGAGCTGTTTTTT.